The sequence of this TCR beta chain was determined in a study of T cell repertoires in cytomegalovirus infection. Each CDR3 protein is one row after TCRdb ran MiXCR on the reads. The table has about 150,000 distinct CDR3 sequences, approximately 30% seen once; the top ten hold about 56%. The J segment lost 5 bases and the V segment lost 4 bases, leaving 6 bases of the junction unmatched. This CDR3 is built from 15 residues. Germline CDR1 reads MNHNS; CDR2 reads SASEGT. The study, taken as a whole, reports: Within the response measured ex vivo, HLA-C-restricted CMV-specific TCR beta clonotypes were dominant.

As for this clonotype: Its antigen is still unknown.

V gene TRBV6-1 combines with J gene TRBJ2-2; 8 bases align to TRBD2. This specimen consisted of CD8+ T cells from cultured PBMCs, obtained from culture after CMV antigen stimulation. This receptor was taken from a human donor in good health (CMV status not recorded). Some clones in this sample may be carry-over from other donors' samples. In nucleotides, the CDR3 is TGTGCCAGCAGTGCCACTAGCGGTTCTACCGGGGAGCTGTTTTTT. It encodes CASSATSGSTGELFF.